This T cell receptor beta chain emerged from a study of T cells in Graves' hyperthyroidism and ophthalmopathy. Study-wide points: Most expanded thyroid clonotypes above 0.001 also appeared in blood. The model anticipated ophthalmopathy a median approximately 6.5 months pre-onset.

This clonotype came up many times. The antigen is not known. RNA transcripts were the template for amplifying TCR beta CDR3 regions. The HTBI primer set drove a first-round RT-PCR of the TCR CDR3. TCRdb fed the multiplex PCR reads into MiXCR, producing one record per CDR3 protein. The table has fewer than 450,000 distinct CDR3 sequences, approximately 17% seen once. The V gene lost 4 bases and the J gene lost 6 bases, with 8 bases spanning the gap. This CDR3 region has 12 residues. Germline V gene sequence: CDR1 SGHKS, CDR2 YYEKEE (reference sequence). The sequencing sample was made of blood. This receptor was taken from a woman aged 25 to 39 with Graves' hyperthyroidism that later progressed to Graves' ophthalmopathy. V is TRBV5-5 and J is TRBJ2-1, with D perhaps TRBD2 (5 bases). The CDR3 here is CASSRGINEQFF. CDR3 DNA: TGTGCCAGCAGCAGAGGGATCAATGAGCAGTTCTTC.